The text below deals with one T cell receptor (beta chain). The data originate from a study of glioma-infiltrating T cells after dendritic cell vaccination. Overall study context: Monocyte-derived dendritic cells, cultured six to seven days with IL-4 and GM-CSF, were pulsed with autologous tumor lysate.

Described time point: after dendritic cell vaccination, including at tumor progression/relapse. Selection required adequate fresh-frozen tumor tissue plus more than two years' survival data. PBMC sampling occurred before vaccination, two weeks after the third dose, and at progression. Sequencing was performed with immunoSEQ multiplex PCR; in TCRdb, only in-frame clones are kept and a portion is missing. The sample lists roughly 85,000 clones, 85% occurring once. This CDR3 region has 16 residues. The ends lost 3 bases at V and 9 bases at J; junction bases unmatched: 15. Germline V gives CDR1 SEHNR, CDR2 FQNEAQ (reference sequence).

This TCR derives from a human donor with glioblastoma. The genes are TRBV7-9 and TRBJ1-2; 8 nucleotides match TRBD1. The sample consisted of blood, taken after dendritic cell vaccination. This chain's CDR3 is CASSFSSQGEERSYTF. CDR3 DNA sequence: TGTGCCAGCAGCTTCAGCTCACAGGGGGAAGAAAGAAGCTACACCTTC.